This entry lists 30 T cell receptor beta chains sequenced from one sample in a study of CD8+ T cells in alopecia areata. Sequencing templates came from extracted RNA that was reverse transcribed into cDNA. Here immunoSEQ multiplex PCR was the method, and the copy in TCRdb shows in-frame clones only, minus some. The sample contains about 130,000 clones, approximately 49% of which appear only once. Specimen: CD8+ T cells sorted from blood, collected at week 0. These receptors were taken from a human donor with alopecia areata.

The chain is built from TRBV27 and TRBJ2-6; tentative D call: TRBD1 (6 bases). Germline-derived CDR1 and CDR2 are MNHEY and SMNVEV (reference sequence). The CDR3 runs 14 residues. Trimming stripped 5 bases from V and 4 bases from J, with 9 bases between. CDR3 nucleotides: TGTGCCAGCAGTCAAACAGGGGGGGCCAACGTCCTGACTTTC. It codes for CASSQTGGANVLTF.

The rearrangement joins TRBV7-9 to TRBJ2-7, with TRBD2 as a possible D gene (5 bases). Trimming cost V 5 bases and J 3 bases, with 11 bases left between them. Germline assignment: CDR1 SEHNR and CDR2 FQNEAQ (reference sequence). The CDR3 totals 13 residues. For the CDR3, the DNA is TGTGCCAGCAGCGGCGGACTCCTCTACGAGCAGTACTTC. The encoded protein is CASSGGLLYEQYF.

The rearrangement joins TRBV27 to TRBJ2-3; 9 bases fit TRBD2. Germline V gene lookup returns CDR1 MNHEY and CDR2 SMNVEV (reference sequence). The CDR3 covers 19 residues. The trim removed 7 bases at V and 1 base at J, leaving 18 bases unmatched. The CDR3 reads CASTFRGLAGITGTDTQYF. The CDR3 DNA reads TGTGCCAGCACCTTCCGCGGGCTAGCGGGGATTACGGGCACAGATACGCAGTATTTT.

The V call is TRBV30, the J call TRBJ2-7; D remains ambiguous. Germline V CDR1 and CDR2: GTSNPN, SVGIG (reference sequence). The CDR3 loop spans 12 amino acids. The germline V and J ends were trimmed by 4 bases and 2 bases, with 9 bases remaining between them. This CDR3 is CAWTQNPYEQYF. DNA of the CDR3: TGTGCCTGGACACAGAACCCCTACGAGCAGTACTTC.

This clone occurred many times. The V call is TRBV7-6, the J call TRBJ1-3; D is possibly TRBD1 (5 bases). CDR1 SGHVS and CDR2 FNYEAQ come from the germline V gene. This CDR3 is built from 15 residues. The V and J ends lost 2 bases and 0 bases respectively, with 8 bases between them. For the CDR3, the DNA is TGTGCCAGCAGCTTACAGGGCAACTCTGGAAACACCATATATTTT. It encodes CASSLQGNSGNTIYF. The variable domain in full, with the rest retrieved from reference TRBV7-6 and TRBJ1-3, is GAGVSQSPRYKVTKRGQDVALRCDPISGHVSLYWYRQALGQGPEFLTYFNYEAQQDKSGLPNDRFSAERPEGSISTLTIQRTEQRDSAMYRCASSLQGNSGNTIYFGEGSWLTVV.

The CDR3 spells CASSPSGESSYEQYF. CDR3 coding DNA: TGTGCCAGCAGTCCTAGCGGGGAGAGCTCCTACGAGCAGTACTTC. This chain joins TRBV6-5 and TRBJ2-7; 9 bases are shared with TRBD2. The V gene end was trimmed by 5 bases and the J gene end by 0 bases; junction bases not matched to a gene: 5. The CDR3 sequence is 15 residues long. The V gene's germline CDR1 is MNHEY and CDR2 SVGAGI.

The chain links TRBV16 to TRBJ2-3; 10 nucleotides agree with TRBD2. The V gene end was trimmed by 4 bases and the J gene end by 8 bases; junction bases not matched to a gene: 12. This CDR3 is built from 16 residues. CDR1 KGHSY and CDR2 FQNENV come from the germline V gene. The CDR3 loop reads CASSPLSGGASRTQYF. The CDR3 DNA is TGTGCCAGCAGCCCGTTGAGCGGGGGGGCCTCGCGTACGCAGTATTTT.

This clone was picked up a small number of times. The rearrangement links TRBV30 to TRBJ2-3; D gene ambiguous. The CDR3 consists of 14 residues. V lost 2 bases to trimming and J lost 1 base, with 10 bases between them. Germline V gene lookup returns CDR1 GTSNPN and CDR2 SVGIG (reference sequence). The CDR3 protein is CAWSMASGTDTQYF. CDR3 sequence (DNA): TGTGCCTGGAGTATGGCTTCGGGCACAGATACGCAGTATTTT.

This clone has more than one count but fewer than ten. V usage is TRBV7-8 and J usage is TRBJ2-1; 7 nucleotides match TRBD2. This CDR3 has 16 residues. Germline V CDR1 and CDR2: SGHVS, FQNEAQ. J was trimmed by 2 bases and V by 4 bases; bases with no gene match: 8. CDR3 region: CASSSRLADTYNEQFF. The CDR3 DNA follows: TGTGCCAGCAGCTCCCGACTAGCAGATACCTACAATGAGCAGTTCTTC.

As to this clone: At one of its ends the junction is not consistent with the germline gene, which may arise from a read error. The CDR3 DNA follows: TGTGCCAGCAGCCACCCCGGATGGCGGGACTGGCCGAACTTC. This translates into CASSHPGWRDWPNF. The rearrangement uses TRBV11-2 and TRBJ2-7; a weak D match, TRBD2 (6 bases). This CDR3 spans 14 amino acids. Germline CDR1 SGHAT, CDR2 FQNNGV.

The rearrangement links TRBV5-6 to TRBJ2-7; a possible D gene is TRBD1 (5 bases). Per germline, CDR1 SGHDT and CDR2 YYEEEE. The V gene lost 0 bases and the J gene lost 6 bases, with 16 bases spanning the gap. The CDR3 loop spans 15 amino acids. The CDR3 sequence: CASSLARQGRREQYF. The CDR3 nucleotides are TGTGCCAGCAGCTTGGCCCGGCAGGGTCGACGCGAGCAGTACTTC. Variable domain in full (rest from reference TRBV5-6 and TRBJ2-7): DAGVTQSPTHLIKTRGQQVTLRCSPKSGHDTVSWYQQALGQGPQFIFQYYEEEERQRGNFPDRFSGHQFPNYSSELNVNALLLGDSALYLCASSLARQGRREQYFGPGTRLTVT.

The chain employs TRBV16 and TRBJ1-1, with D uncertain. This CDR3 is built from 13 residues. The germline CDR1 and CDR2 sequences are KGHSY and FQNENV. Trimming cost V 6 bases and J 4 bases, with 12 bases left between them. The CDR3 DNA sequence: TGTGCCAGCAGTCTCAACGCAGGCACTGAAGCTTTCTTT. Protein: CASSLNAGTEAFF.

In its sample, this clone was seen a few times. The gene calls are TRBV6-5 and TRBJ2-5; 8 bases match TRBD1. V shed 7 bases and J 1 base; nucleotides not matched to a gene: 2. The germline gives CDR1 MNHEY, CDR2 SVGAGI. The CDR3 length is 13 residues. This CDR3 reads CASTDRGQETQYF. The CDR3 nucleotides are TGTGCCAGCACCGACAGGGGCCAAGAGACCCAGTACTTC.

The genes are TRBV6-5 and TRBJ2-1; D might be TRBD1 or TRBD2, each matching 7 bases. CDR1 and CDR2 (germline): MNHEY, SVGAGI. CDR3 size: 12 residues. Trimming stripped 6 bases from V and 8 bases from J, with 11 bases between. The CDR3 nucleotides read TGTGCCAGCAGCCCAGGGGGGGATGAGCAGTTCTTC. It translates to CASSPGGDEQFF.

This clone has only a few counts. The V call is TRBV11-2, the J call TRBJ1-1, with TRBD1 matching over 8 bases. With 0 bases clipped from V and 4 bases from J, the junction kept 4 bases outside the gene matches. Germline V gene sequence: CDR1 SGHAT, CDR2 FQNNGV. This CDR3 region has 15 residues. Here the CDR3 DNA reads TGTGCCAGCAGCTTAGACCAGGGGGCGGTCACTGAAGCTTTCTTT. Translating gives CASSLDQGAVTEAFF.

V is TRBV7-9 and J is TRBJ1-1; D is possibly TRBD1 (5 bases). Per germline, CDR1 SEHNR and CDR2 FQNEAQ (reference sequence). Trimming pared 3 bases from V and 7 bases from J, leaving 15 bases between. The CDR3 totals 14 residues. The chain's CDR3 is CASSFNEGSGEAFF. CDR3 DNA: TGTGCCAGCAGCTTCAATGAGGGGTCAGGTGAAGCTTTCTTT.

This chain uses TRBV5-1 with TRBJ1-6, with TRBD1 matching 7 bases. CDR3 length: 14 residues. The germline V gene encodes CDR1 SGHRS and CDR2 YFSETQ. The ends lost 0 bases at V and 10 bases at J; junction bases unmatched: 4. CDR3 bases: TGCGCCAGCAGCTTGGACAGGGGACTGTCACCCCTCCACTTT. This translates into CASSLDRGLSPLHF.

This clone has more than one count but fewer than ten. The chain joins TRBV30 to TRBJ2-5; D unclear. The CDR3 sequence is 13 residues long. The germline CDR1 and CDR2 sequences are GTSNPN and SVGIG (reference sequence). V dropped 1 base and J dropped 1 base, with 7 bases sitting between them. DNA of the CDR3: TGTGCCTGGAGTGAAAATATCCAAGAGACCCAGTACTTC. Translated: CAWSENIQETQYF.

This clone was recorded a few times. The V and J genes are TRBV12-5 and TRBJ2-7; no definite D call. V was pared by 1 base and J by 6 bases, with 13 bases between. The germline V gene has CDR1 LGHNT and CDR2 FRNRAP. This CDR3 region has 14 residues. CDR3 sequence reads: CASGLAPSSPEQYF. The CDR3 DNA follows: TGTGCTAGTGGTTTGGCGCCTAGTAGCCCCGAGCAGTACTTC.

Concerning this clone: Other DNA sequences from this sample encode an identical CDR3 as well. This chain uses TRBV4-2 with TRBJ1-6; D gene unclear. Germline V lookup: CDR1 LGHNA, CDR2 YNFKEQ. This CDR3 is 16 amino acids long. V was cut by 1 base and J by 0 bases, with 7 bases left in between. CDR3 loop: CASSQVGSSYNSPLHF. The CDR3 nucleotides are TGTGCCAGCAGCCAAGTAGGGAGCTCCTATAATTCACCCCTCCACTTT.

The chain couples TRBV27 to TRBJ1-2; 7 bases map to TRBD1. The ends lost 6 bases at V and 3 bases at J; junction bases unmatched: 10. CDR1 is MNHEY, CDR2 SMNVEV, per germline (reference sequence). This CDR3 spans 15 amino acids. The CDR3 region is CASSHGRGHHYGYTF. The CDR3 DNA is TGTGCCAGCAGCCACGGGAGGGGGCATCACTATGGCTACACCTTC.

The chain employs TRBV27 and TRBJ2-6; tentatively, D is TRBD2 (7 bases). Looked up from germline, CDR1 is MNHEY and CDR2 is SMNVEV (reference sequence). The CDR3 runs to 18 residues. Between the trimmed V and J ends, which lost 0 bases and 0 bases, there was a span of 12 bases. The CDR3 DNA reads as TGTGCCAGCAGTTTATCCCGGGGGGCCTTCTCTGGGGCCAACGTCCTGACTTTC. It codes for CASSLSRGAFSGANVLTF.

Only a few counts were recorded for this clone. The rearrangement uses TRBV29-1 and TRBJ2-2, with D perhaps TRBD1 (5 bases). CDR1 and CDR2 from the germline V gene are SQVTM and ANQGSEA. The V gene lost 4 bases and the J gene lost 3 bases, with 12 bases spanning the gap. This CDR3 has 14 amino acids. The CDR3 region is CSVGQGRDTGELFF. DNA of the CDR3: TGCAGCGTTGGTCAGGGAAGGGACACCGGGGAGCTGTTTTTT.

This clone was observed a few times. The V gene is TRBV28, the J gene TRBJ2-7; TRBD1 might be the D (7 bases). The CDR3 consists of 14 residues. CDR1 is MDHEN, CDR2 SYDVKM, per germline. Between the trimmed V and J ends, which lost 6 bases and 4 bases, there was a span of 16 bases. The CDR3 loop reads CASRPTGAGYEQYF. The DNA of the CDR3 is TGTGCCAGCAGACCAACAGGGGCGGGGTACGAGCAGTACTTC.

Many counts were recorded for this clone. The sample carries other DNA sequences with the same CDR3. J is TRBJ2-7 and V is TRBV7-9; D is perhaps TRBD1 (5 bases). V was cut by 4 bases and J by 6 bases, with 16 bases left in between. Germline V gene lookup returns CDR1 SEHNR and CDR2 FQNEAQ (reference sequence). The length of the CDR3 is 14 residues. In DNA, the CDR3 is TGTGCCAGCAGCTCTGAGACCCAGGGCTTCGAGCAGTACTTC. It yields the protein CASSSETQGFEQYF.

The chain links TRBV11-2 to TRBJ2-5; 15 positions agree with TRBD2. CDR3 size: 16 residues. CDR1 and CDR2 from the germline V gene are SGHAT and FQNNGV. Losses at the gene ends were 4 bases for V and 5 bases for J; bases not matched to a gene: 5. The CDR3 nucleotides are TGTGCCAGCAGCTCGTCCGGGACTAGCGGGAGGGAGACCCAGTACTTC. As protein: CASSSSGTSGRETQYF.

The chain couples TRBV2 to TRBJ2-3; D gene uncertain. Trimming stripped 2 bases from V and 5 bases from J, with 11 bases between. The germline gives CDR1 SNHLY, CDR2 FYNNEI. The CDR3 length is 14 residues. CDR3 sequence reads: CASSETGPLDTQYF. Written as DNA, the CDR3 is TGTGCCAGCAGTGAAACCGGTCCATTAGATACGCAGTATTTT.

In nucleotides, the CDR3 is TGTGCCAGCACCCTTAACGGAGATACGCAGTATTTT. It yields the protein CASTLNGDTQYF. V gene TRBV6-5 combines with J gene TRBJ2-3; D unclear. Germline V CDR1 and CDR2: MNHEY, SVGAGI. V was pared by 7 bases and J by 5 bases, with 10 bases between. This CDR3 is 12 amino acids long.

The gene calls are TRBV4-1 and TRBJ1-5; D is ambiguous. The CDR3 runs 15 residues. V lost 1 base and J lost 0, with 7 bases in between. The germline gives CDR1 MGHRA, CDR2 YSYEKL. This CDR3 is CASSQVAYSNQPQHF. Written as DNA, the CDR3 is TGCGCCAGCAGCCAAGTGGCCTATAGCAATCAGCCCCAGCATTTT.

The table lists this clone with a few counts. The chain recombines TRBV2 with TRBJ1-2; D unresolved. Germline CDR1 SNHLY, CDR2 FYNNEI. This CDR3 spans 18 amino acids. Trimming shortened V by 0 bases and J by 4 bases, and 21 bases separated the two germline ends. CDR3 nucleotides: TGTGCCAGCAGTGAAGCGGGCAGCCCTTCCTCGGGATTCTATGGCTACACCTTC. This sequence encodes CASSEAGSPSSGFYGYTF.